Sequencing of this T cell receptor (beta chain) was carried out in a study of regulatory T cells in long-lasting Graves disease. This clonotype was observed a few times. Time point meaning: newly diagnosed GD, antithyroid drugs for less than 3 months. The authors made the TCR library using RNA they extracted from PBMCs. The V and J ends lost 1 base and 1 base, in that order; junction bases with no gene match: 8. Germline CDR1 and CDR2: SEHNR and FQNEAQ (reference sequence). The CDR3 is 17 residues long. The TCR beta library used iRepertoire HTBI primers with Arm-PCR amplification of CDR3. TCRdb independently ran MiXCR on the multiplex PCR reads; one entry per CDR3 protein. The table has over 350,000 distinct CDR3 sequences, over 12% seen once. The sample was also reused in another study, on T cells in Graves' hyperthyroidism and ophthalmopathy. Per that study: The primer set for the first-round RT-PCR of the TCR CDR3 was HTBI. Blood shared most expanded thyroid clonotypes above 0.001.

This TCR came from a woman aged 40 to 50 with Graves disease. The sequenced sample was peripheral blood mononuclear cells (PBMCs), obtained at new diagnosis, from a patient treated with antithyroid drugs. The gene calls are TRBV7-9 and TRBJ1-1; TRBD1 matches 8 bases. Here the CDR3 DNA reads TGTGCCAGCAGCTTAGATCCGACAGGGGACCCGAACACTGAAGCTTTCTTT. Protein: CASSLDPTGDPNTEAFF.